These 13 T cell receptor beta chains came from one sample sequenced in a study of CD8+CD57+ T cells in acquired aplastic anemia. Genomic DNA was employed as the template in profiling TCR beta VDJ and CDR3. MiXCR was run by TCRdb on the reads, yielding one entry per CDR3 protein. Among about 180,000 distinct CDR3 sequences listed, 40% to 50% were seen once. Sequencing input: sorted CD4+, CD8+, or CD8+CD57+ T cells (not recorded which) from PBMCs. The receptors were sampled from a human donor in good health.

This clonotype was seen repeatedly, ten times or more. J is TRBJ1-2 and V is TRBV5-8, with 8 bases lining up with TRBD1. The V segment lost 6 bases and the J segment 3 bases; nucleotides outside the gene matches: 13. Germline assignment: CDR1 SGHTS and CDR2 YDEGEE. The CDR3 runs 16 residues. Here the CDR3 reads CASNLHFQGADYGYTF. The CDR3 DNA reads TGTGCCAGCAACCTACACTTCCAGGGGGCGGACTATGGCTACACCTTC.

In the case of this clonotype: Just one base apart from a much larger clone, this may be a read error. The DNA of the CDR3 is TGTGCCAGTAGTATAGAGCAAGCGGGAATCGCCTACAATGAGCAGCTCTTC. Translating it yields CASSIEQAGIAYNEQLF. The V gene is TRBV19, the J gene TRBJ2-1; 7 nucleotides align to TRBD2. CDR3 size: 17 residues. The germline V gene has CDR1 LNHDA and CDR2 SQIVND (reference sequence).

This clonotype was counted at least ten times. The chain combines TRBV5-4 with TRBJ1-1; D is uncertain. Trimming left V 4 bases short and J 0 bases short, with 7 bases between. Germline loops: CDR1 SGHNT, CDR2 YYREEE (reference sequence). The CDR3 extends over 13 amino acids. Here the CDR3 DNA reads TGTGCCAGCAGCCTACAGATGAACACTGAAGCTTTCTTT. As protein: CASSLQMNTEAFF.

On this clonotype itself: An end of the junction does not agree with germline; a read error may underlie this. This chain links TRBV7-2 with TRBJ2-7, with D possibly TRBD2 on 6 matching bases. Germline V gene sequence: CDR1 SGHTA, CDR2 FQGNSA. This CDR3 has 15 amino acids. Written as DNA, the CDR3 is TGTGCCAGCAGCGTAGCCGAACTAGCATACTACGAGCAGTACTTC. Its translation: CASSVAELAYYEQYF.

CDR3 nucleotides: TGTGCCAGTAGTCCCGGGACAGGGCATAATTCACCCCTCCACTTT. It yields the protein CASSPGTGHNSPLHF. This chain links TRBV19 with TRBJ1-6; 9 positions agree with TRBD1. Germline lookup yields CDR1 LNHDA and CDR2 SQIVND (reference sequence). CDR3 size: 15 residues. V shed 5 bases, J shed 5 bases, and the junction held 4 bases outside the gene matches.

The CDR3 sequence is CAISDRQEGSYTF. CDR3 nucleotides: TGTGCCATCAGTGATAGACAGGAGGGGAGCTACACCTTC. The chain couples TRBV10-3 to TRBJ1-2, with a possible D match to TRBD1 (6 bases). The CDR3 consists of 13 residues. Germline CDR1 and CDR2: ENHRY and SYGVKD. V was shortened by 3 bases and J by 9 bases, with 14 bases between the two germline ends.

This clonotype was seen many times. The chain is built from TRBV19 and TRBJ2-7, with D uncertain. The germline CDR1 and CDR2 sequences are LNHDA and SQIVND (reference sequence). The CDR3 is 15 residues long. V was shortened by 7 bases and J by 0 bases, with 16 bases between the two germline ends. In nucleotides, the CDR3 is TGTGCCAGTACTAAGGACCACCTCAGCTCCTACGAGCAGTACTTC. This gives the protein CASTKDHLSSYEQYF.

This clonotype appeared many times. The chain recombines TRBV7-3 with TRBJ2-1; D possibly uses TRBD1 or TRBD2 (5 bases each). CDR1 is SGHTA and CDR2 is FQGTGA in the germline V gene. CDR3 size: 16 residues. V lost 1 base, J lost 0 bases, and 10 bases lay in between. The CDR3 coding sequence is TGTGCCAGCAGCTTAATGTCCGGGACCTCCTACAATGAGCAGTTCTTC. Translation gives CASSLMSGTSYNEQFF.

DNA for the CDR3: TGTGCCAGTAGTATGGGGACAGGGGCCTACGAGCAGTACTTC. The encoded protein is CASSMGTGAYEQYF. This chain connects TRBV19 to TRBJ2-7, with 10 bases fitting TRBD1. After removal of 3 bases from V and 2 bases from J, the junction contained 1 base not matched to a gene. Germline CDR1 LNHDA, CDR2 SQIVND (reference sequence). This CDR3 contains 14 residues.

In its sample, this clonotype was seen many times. The chain has TRBV5-1 and TRBJ2-1; D is ambiguous. Between the trimmed V and J ends, which lost 4 bases and 0 bases, there was a span of 14 bases. The V gene's germline CDR1 is SGHRS and CDR2 YFSETQ. The CDR3 totals 16 residues. The CDR3 nucleotides read TGCGCCAGCAGCCCCGAAGGAGCGCTCTCCTACAATGAGCAGTTCTTC. The encoded protein is CASSPEGALSYNEQFF.

This clonotype was counted ten times or more. This chain joins TRBV7-6 and TRBJ2-1; 9 nucleotides agree with TRBD2. Germline loops: CDR1 SGHVS, CDR2 FNYEAQ. This CDR3 spans 15 amino acids. Germline trimming cut 5 bases from V and 6 bases from J; bases unmatched to any gene: 8. The CDR3 nucleotides read TGTGCCAGCAGCCGCGATACAGCGGGGGGCAATGAGCAGTTCTTC. Translating gives CASSRDTAGGNEQFF.

CDR3 in amino acids: CASTLGGYEQYF. The CDR3 DNA is TGTGCCAGCACCCTAGGAGGGTACGAGCAGTACTTC. The gene calls are TRBV7-2 and TRBJ2-7; possible D gene TRBD2, 6 bases. The length of the CDR3 is 12 residues. Trimming left V 7 bases short and J 4 bases short, with 11 bases between. The germline V gene has CDR1 SGHTA and CDR2 FQGNSA.

J is TRBJ2-2 and V is TRBV3-1, with D unresolved. Germline V gives CDR1 LGHDT, CDR2 YNNKEL (reference sequence). CDR3 size: 16 residues. Trimming removed 0 bases from V and 0 bases from J, with 8 bases in between. The DNA for the CDR3 is TGTGCCAGCAGCCAAGAGTTACCTTCGAACACCGGGGAGCTGTTTTTT. This translates into CASSQELPSNTGELFF.